This note documents a single TCR beta chain sequence. Its antigen remains unidentified. These data belong to a study of shared clonotypes between healthy human individuals. For every subset, genomic DNA was evenly distributed across several immunoSEQ plates. Assay used: immunoSEQ multiplex PCR; TCRdb lists only in-frame clones, some missing. The sample includes just over 2,000,000 clones, approximately 95% seen only once; the top ten take 0.85% to 1.3%. General study findings and limits: The genetic and exposure-history diversity represented was limited by few donors. Naive subsets, compared against memory subsets, generally had larger estimated richness values.

Naive CD8 cells were CD45RO-negative, positively selected for CCR7, excluding terminally differentiated effector memory CD45RA+ cells. This clonotype was sampled from a man between 18 and 29 years old in good health. The sample taken for sequencing was naive CD8+ T cells sorted from blood.

The DNA for the CDR3 is TGCGCCAGCAGCACCGCGGTAGGGGGCTCCTACGAGCAGTACTTC. Translated, it gives CASSTAVGGSYEQYF. The chain has TRBV4-1 and TRBJ2-7, with D perhaps TRBD1 (6 bases). Germline CDR1 and CDR2: MGHRA and YSYEKL. This CDR3 region has 15 residues. Trimming cost V 5 bases and J 0 bases, with 14 bases left between them.